The 17 T cell receptor beta chains reported below all come from one sample, sequenced in a study of tumor T cells in aggressive B-cell lymphoma. The repertoire was sequenced with immunoSEQ multiplex PCR; TCRdb's copy has only in-frame clones and lacks some. The sample lists 9,900 or so clones; around 90% were seen once. Sequencing was done on a sample of tumor tissue. The receptors come from an adult with diffuse large B cell lymphoma.

This clone was observed a handful of times. The sample holds other DNA sequences that translate to the same CDR3. This chain uses TRBV6-5 with TRBJ1-1; 7 bases agree with TRBD1. Germline trimming cut 6 bases from V and 4 bases from J; bases unmatched to any gene: 11. The CDR3 consists of 15 residues. Germline lookup yields CDR1 MNHEY and CDR2 SVGAGI. As DNA, the CDR3 is TGTGCCAGCAGGCCCCCTGGGACAGCTGGCACTGAAGCTTTCTTT. Translated: CASRPPGTAGTEAFF.

The rearrangement links TRBV18 to TRBJ2-7, with a possible D match to TRBD2 (5 bases). The CDR3 is made up of 14 amino acids. The germline V gene encodes CDR1 KGHSH and CDR2 LQKENI. The ends were cut back, 8 bases at V and 5 bases at J, with 19 bases in the middle. In DNA, the CDR3 is TGTGCCAGCACTCGGGATCAGGCCTACCACGAGCAGTACTTC. It encodes CASTRDQAYHEQYF.

The chain carries TRBV6-4 and TRBJ1-1; D remains unclear. Germline assignment: CDR1 MRHNA and CDR2 SNTAGT. The CDR3 is made up of 8 amino acids. Trimming took 9 bases from V and 10 from J, leaving 6 bases between them. The CDR3 sequence: CARGRAFF. The CDR3 nucleotides are TGTGCCAGGGGGAGAGCTTTCTTT.

This rearrangement joins TRBV7-8 to TRBJ2-5; D is ambiguous. The end of the DNA aligns better with TRBJ2-7, so the J call may be wrong. CDR3 length: 12 amino acids. CDR1 and CDR2 (germline): SGHVS, FQNEAQ. The CDR3 region is CASSPTIYEQYF. Here the CDR3 DNA reads TGTGCCAGCAGCCCTACCATCTACGAGCAGTACTTC.

V gene TRBV19 combines with J gene TRBJ2-7; 8 bases are a match to TRBD1. V lost 5 bases, J lost 5 bases, and 8 bases stayed unmatched. The CDR3 length is 14 residues. Germline CDR1 LNHDA, CDR2 SQIVND (reference sequence). The CDR3 reads CASSPRTGIHEQYF. CDR3 nucleotide sequence: TGTGCCAGTAGTCCCCGGACAGGGATCCACGAGCAGTACTTC. The variable domain in full, completed from reference TRBV19 and TRBJ2-7, reads DGGITQSPKYLFRKEGQNVTLSCEQNLNHDAMYWYRQDPGQGLRLIYYSQIVNDFQKGDIAEGYSVSREKKESFPLTVTSAQKNPTAFYLCASSPRTGIHEQYFGPGTRLTVT.

The chain is built from TRBV5-8 and TRBJ1-5; 10 positions agree with TRBD1. The CDR3 spans 14 residues. Unmatched junction bases numbered 14, after V lost 9 bases and J lost 11 bases. Germline CDR1 is SGHTS and CDR2 is YDEGEE. In DNA form, the CDR3 reads TGTGCCACTAGGGACAGGGGCACGGGTGGGACCCAGCATTTT. It codes for CATRDRGTGGTQHF.

The genes are TRBV14 and TRBJ2-5, with 7 positions matching TRBD1. V shed 0 bases, J shed 11 bases, and the junction held 18 bases outside the gene matches. The CDR3 is 17 amino acids. Per germline, CDR1 SGHDN and CDR2 FVKESK. CDR3 sequence reads: CASSQDRQGLSSYEQYF. The CDR3 nucleotides are TGTGCCAGCAGCCAAGACCGACAGGGTTTGAGCTCCTACGAACAGTACTTC.

This sequence joins TRBV27 and TRBJ2-5; 9 positions agree with TRBD1. The J call is doubtful: the DNA matches TRBJ2-7 better. CDR3 size: 15 residues. Per germline, CDR1 MNHEY and CDR2 SMNVEV (reference sequence). CDR3 coding DNA: TGTGCCAGCAGTTTTTCGGGACAGGGTGCCTACGAGCAGTACTTC. This translates into CASSFSGQGAYEQYF.

This clone was counted between two and nine times. V is TRBV4-1 and J is TRBJ2-7, with TRBD2 matching 8 bases. V was pared by 1 base and J by 2 bases, with 10 bases of the junction left unmatched. CDR1 is MGHRA, CDR2 YSYEKL, per germline. The CDR3 sequence is 17 residues long. CDR3 region: CASSQVALADTPYEQYF. CDR3 sequence (DNA): TGCGCCAGCAGCCAAGTGGCACTAGCGGACACCCCCTACGAGCAGTACTTC.

The chain's CDR3 is CASSREGAYQPQHF. The CDR3 coding sequence is TGTGCCAGCAGCCGTGAGGGGGCTTATCAGCCCCAGCATTTT. V gene TRBV4-2 combines with J gene TRBJ1-5, with 7 positions matching TRBD1. Trimming at V came to 4 bases and at J to 5 bases, leaving 5 bases not matched to a gene. This CDR3 is 14 amino acids long. Germline V gives CDR1 LGHNA, CDR2 YNFKEQ.

The rearrangement uses TRBV9 and TRBJ2-7, with D possibly being TRBD1 (5 bases). From germline, CDR1 is SGDLS and CDR2 YYNGEE. The CDR3 sequence is 14 residues long. V dropped 4 bases and J dropped 2 bases, with 13 bases sitting between them. As DNA, the CDR3 is TGTGCCAGCAGCCCAGGGCTAAGCGCCTACGAGCAGTACTTC. This codes for CASSPGLSAYEQYF.

This clone was counted once. The gene calls are TRBV5-4 and TRBJ1-2; 8 positions match TRBD1. The CDR3 totals 14 residues. The junction had 6 bases not matched to a gene; V was cut back by 0 bases and J by 8 bases. Germline V gene lookup returns CDR1 SGHNT and CDR2 YYREEE (reference sequence). Here the CDR3 DNA reads TGTGCCAGCAGCTTGGCGGACAGGGTGAGGGGCTACACCTTC. Protein: CASSLADRVRGYTF.

About this clone itself: Different DNA sequences within this sample yield the same CDR3. V usage is TRBV5-4 and J usage is TRBJ2-7; 9 nucleotides agree with TRBD1. Germline V gene data show CDR1 as SGHNT and CDR2 as YYREEE (reference sequence). With 3 bases clipped from V and 2 bases from J, the junction kept 3 bases outside the gene matches. The CDR3 is 14 residues long. This chain's CDR3 is CASSSTGGPYEQYF. CDR3 DNA: TGTGCCAGCAGCTCTACAGGGGGCCCCTACGAGCAGTACTTC.

The gene calls are TRBV6-5 and TRBJ1-3; D gene uncertain. Germline lookup yields CDR1 MNHEY and CDR2 SVGAGI. The ends were cut back, 7 bases at V and 0 bases at J, with 7 bases in the middle. The CDR3 runs 13 residues. The CDR3 DNA sequence: TGTGCCAGCATCGGGAGCTCTGGAAACACCATATATTTT. Translation: CASIGSSGNTIYF.

The chain carries TRBV10-3 and TRBJ1-2, with D maybe TRBD1 (6 bases). V lost 2 bases and J lost 4, with 11 bases in between. This CDR3 contains 14 residues. The germline gives CDR1 ENHRY, CDR2 SYGVKD. The CDR3 DNA follows: TGTGCCATCAGTGAGCAGGGGCTGGGCTATGGCTACACCTTC. Translating it yields CAISEQGLGYGYTF.

The J gene is TRBJ2-2, the V gene TRBV9; perhaps TRBD1 as D (5 bases). This CDR3 comprises 15 residues. Germline CDR1 SGDLS, CDR2 YYNGEE. Trimming pared 0 bases from V and 4 bases from J, leaving 10 bases between. Here the CDR3 reads CASSVGQGVTGELFF. The CDR3 DNA reads TGTGCCAGCAGCGTAGGTCAGGGTGTCACCGGGGAGCTGTTTTTT.

The chain is built from TRBV5-1 and TRBJ2-5; 9 bases align to TRBD1. Germline lookup yields CDR1 SGHRS and CDR2 YFSETQ. The CDR3 is made up of 14 amino acids. The V and J ends lost 4 bases and 2 bases, in that order; junction bases with no gene match: 3. The CDR3 here is CASSRGTGQETQYF. The DNA of the CDR3 is TGCGCCAGCAGCAGGGGGACAGGGCAAGAGACCCAGTACTTC.